This T cell receptor (beta chain) was sequenced for a study of beta chain features in type 1 diabetes (dated by TCRdb to the late 2010s). Background on the whole study: No differences in mean age, gender distribution, total cell number or subset yield were found between patients and healthy donors. A total of just under 110,000,000 sorted cells were examined across all samples, and RNA yield correlated strongly with the number of cells per subset. In the study, TCRB repertoires of sorted circulating CD4+ T cell subsets from recently diagnosed type 1 diabetes patients were compared with those of matched healthy donors. Whereas all 28 donors provided naive and central memory subsets, regulatory and stem cell-like memory subsets were isolated from just 8 patients and roughly 8 healthy donors. Summary of the overall study and its limitations: In all four CD4+ subsets, TCRB CDR3 length was moderately but significantly shorter in type 1 diabetes patients. Naive, central memory and regulatory TCRB repertoires appeared more similar among patients than among healthy donors. Because small numbers of individuals were included in the HLA sub-analyses, any influence of HLA type on TCRB rearrangement was left unresolved. Because cDNA was sequenced instead of genomic DNA, highly expressing activated cells could be over-represented, though the groups showed no difference in activation or CD3 levels. At VDJ recombination sites, patients with type 1 diabetes made fewer insertions and deleted more nucleotides, a pattern implying thymic rearrangement abnormalities. Shorter templates might be favored by PCR, yet because patient and control samples were amplified and corrected together, any such skew would affect both groups equally.

From each donor, a single peripheral blood sample of 95 to 150 mL on average was drawn into heparinised tubes. Naive, central memory, regulatory and stem cell-like memory CD4+ T cells were sorted on a BD FACSAria II using a panel including CD45RO, CCR7, CD25, CD127, CD95 and CD27. All sorted populations exceeded 95% purity. PBMCs were isolated immediately by Lymphoprep density gradient centrifugation and stained directly without culture. So that batch effects would be minimized, each experiment stained and sorted samples in pairs, pairing one healthy donor with one patient. Per the germline V gene, ENHRY is the CDR1 and SYGVKD is the CDR2. Here V drops 7 bases and J drops 5 bases, and the junction holds 7 bases not matched to any gene. The CDR3, from cysteine to phenylalanine, totals 13 residues. Only the CDR3 DNA is retained, 39 bases long and in frame from the first base. As to this clone: There is no known antigen for this receptor. The input lacks base qualities; no much larger clone sits a single base away.

The High Capacity cDNA Reverse Transcription Kit was used to reverse transcribe all of the isolated RNA, meaning that expressed TCRB transcripts were what got sequenced. Naive, central memory and regulatory T cell samples underwent deep immunoSEQ sequencing, averaging approximately 3.3 million total reads per sample. Sorted cells were lysed in RLT buffer, and RNA was extracted using DNase-treated RNeasy Micro or Mini kits according to cell number. Each cell subset was processed separately to prevent cross-contamination, with patient and healthy donor samples processed together. TCRB sequences were amplified from cDNA with the immunoSEQ multiplex PCR, producing 87-bp fragments spanning the CDR3 region. Sequencing of the amplicons was done on the Illumina HiSeq platform. In the authors' own workflow: Synthetic template baselines were used to correct PCR bias computationally, reads within Hamming distance 2 were collapsed together, and singletons that could not be merged were discarded. By aligning reads against IMGT, V, D and J genes, CDR3 length, and insertions or deletions at six rearrangement sites were assigned. Within each subset, clonotype counts were normalized to the number of sorted cells before true diversity and Gini coefficients were calculated with the tcR R package. The overlap coefficient, calculated on TCRB nucleotide sequences, was used to measure repertoire sharing. Here the immuneACCESS table is served through TCRdb, limited to in-frame sequences with V and J called. Missing clones are a known gap in these copies; in checked studies unresolved V genes cover under half, and the rest lacks a known reason. For V, J and clone size, that table is used; D and trimming come from the DNA. The sample has over 150,000 clones on record, 9% to 12% of them singletons. The top ten constitute 0.5% of the sample.

The receptor chain draws on TRBV10-3 and TRBJ1-2, with 7 central nucleotides matching TRBD1. This receptor was taken from a man aged 25 to 40 with type 1 diabetes. Sequencing was done on a sample of central memory CD4+ T cells from blood. The nucleotide sequence is given as TGTGCCATCACCTTCGACAGGGAATATGGCTACACCTTC. The resulting protein is CAITFDREYGYTF.